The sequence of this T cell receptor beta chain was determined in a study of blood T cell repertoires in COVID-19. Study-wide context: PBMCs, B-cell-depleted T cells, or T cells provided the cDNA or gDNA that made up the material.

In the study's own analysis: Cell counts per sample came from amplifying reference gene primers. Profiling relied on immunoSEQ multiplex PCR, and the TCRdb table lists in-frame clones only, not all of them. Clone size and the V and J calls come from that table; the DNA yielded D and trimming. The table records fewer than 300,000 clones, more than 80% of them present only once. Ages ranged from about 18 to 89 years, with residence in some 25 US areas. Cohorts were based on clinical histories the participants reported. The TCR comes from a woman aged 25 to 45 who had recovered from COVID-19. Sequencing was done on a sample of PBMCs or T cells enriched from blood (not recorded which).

This chain's CDR3 is CASSDPSRDRGYYTEAFF. In DNA, the CDR3 is TGCGCCAGCAGTGACCCGAGCCGGGACAGGGGTTATTACACTGAAGCTTTCTTT. The chain carries TRBV10-2 and TRBJ1-1; 10 nucleotides match TRBD1. The CDR3 spans 18 residues. Germline V gives CDR1 WSHSY, CDR2 SAAADI. V gave up 3 bases and J gave up 3 bases; unmatched junction bases: 13.